A single sample gave rise to the 11 T cell receptor beta chains below, sequenced in a study of blood T cells in healthy people across ages. Alongside a J-beta primer mix, a sample-barcoded 5' primer served in a second PCR lasting 7 to 11 cycles. Using its own MiXCR run on the 5' RACE reads, TCRdb lists one record per CDR3 protein. Of approximately 960,000 distinct CDR3 sequences in the sample, 25% to 30% were seen once. The same data also contributed to another study, on T cells of mothers and their children.

Material: blood. These receptors were obtained from a woman aged 40 to 55 in good health.

The sample holds a few counts of this clonotype. The J gene is TRBJ1-1, the V gene TRBV7-3; D gene unclear. Trimming stripped 2 bases from V and 2 bases from J, with 12 bases between. From germline, CDR1 is SGHTA and CDR2 FQGTGA. CDR3 size: 15 residues. This chain's CDR3 is CASSLWPSGNTEAFF. For the CDR3, the DNA is TGTGCCAGCAGCTTATGGCCTTCGGGAAACACTGAAGCTTTCTTT. Full variable domain (rest looked up from reference TRBV7-3 and TRBJ1-1): GAGVSQTPSNKVTEKGKYVELRCDPISGHTALYWYRQSLGQGPEFLIYFQGTGAADDSGLPNDRFFAVRPEGSVSTLKIQRTERGDSAVYLCASSLWPSGNTEAFFGQGTRLTVV.

This chain joins TRBV6-2 or TRBV6-3 and TRBJ1-2; maybe TRBD1 (6 bases). Germline V gene lookup returns CDR1 MNHEY and CDR2 SVGEGT. The CDR3 extends over 14 amino acids. V lost 6 bases and J lost 6, with 17 bases in between. DNA of the CDR3: TGTGCCAGCAGAGAGGGACAATCCTTCCATGGCTACACCTTC. Protein sequence: CASREGQSFHGYTF.

The count of this clonotype is one. The J gene is TRBJ1-5, the V gene TRBV28; tentative D call: TRBD1 (5 bases). Germline V gene data show CDR1 as MDHEN and CDR2 as SYDVKM. The CDR3 extends over 16 amino acids. Trimming took 3 bases from V and 5 from J, leaving 17 bases between them. The CDR3 DNA reads as TGTGCCAGCAGTTTGAGGATGGGGTTGGGGGATCAGCCCCAGCATTTT. Protein: CASSLRMGLGDQPQHF.

The chain recombines TRBV9 with TRBJ2-5; D uncertain. The DNA end lines up better with TRBJ2-7; the J call may be wrong. CDR3 size: 14 residues. Germline CDR1 SGDLS, CDR2 YYNGEE. The CDR3 sequence: CASSVGLRPYEQYF. For the CDR3, the DNA is TGTGCCAGCAGCGTAGGCCTCCGCCCCTACGAGCAGTACTTC.

The rearrangement joins TRBV7-9 to TRBJ1-2, with D uncertain. Trimming pared 3 bases from V and 1 base from J, leaving 6 bases between. The length of the CDR3 is 13 residues. The germline CDR1 and CDR2 sequences are SEHNR and FQNEAQ (reference sequence). CDR3 coding DNA: TGTGCCAGCAGCTTCACCAATAACTATGGCTACACCTTC. It is translated as CASSFTNNYGYTF. Based on the CDR3 plus reference TRBV7-9 and TRBJ1-2, the full variable domain is DTGVSQNPRHKITKRGQNVTFRCDPISEHNRLYWYRQTLGQGPEFLTYFQNEAQLEKSRLLSDRFSAERPKGSFSTLEIQRTEQGDSAMYLCASSFTNNYGYTFGSGTRLTVV.

This clonotype has just a few counts. One junction end does not reproduce the germline sequence, and a read error may be involved. The V gene is TRBV10-3, the J gene TRBJ1-1; TRBD1 might be the D (6 bases). From germline, CDR1 is ENHRY and CDR2 SYGVKD. CDR3 size: 13 residues. DNA of the CDR3: TGTACCATCAGTGAAGGAGGGGGCACTGAAGCTTTCTTT. The encoded protein is CTISEGGGTEAFF.

This clonotype came up many times. The chain has TRBV6-1 and TRBJ2-5, with no clear D. CDR1 is MNHNS and CDR2 is SASEGT in the germline V gene. V lost 2 bases to trimming and J lost 1 base, with 11 bases between them. The CDR3 extends over 15 amino acids. This CDR3 is CASSESRPRQETQYF. The CDR3 DNA follows: TGTGCCAGCAGTGAAAGTCGACCCCGCCAAGAGACCCAGTACTTC.

This clonotype was seen more than once but under ten times. The genes are TRBV3-1 and TRBJ1-2, with 8 bases aligning to TRBD1. The CDR3 is 14 amino acids. The germline V gene encodes CDR1 LGHDT and CDR2 YNNKEL (reference sequence). After removal of 2 bases from V and 7 bases from J, the junction contained 6 bases not matched to a gene. The CDR3 loop reads CASSQSDRGTGYTF. The CDR3 DNA follows: TGTGCCAGCAGCCAATCCGACAGGGGTACTGGCTACACCTTC. The full variable domain, its missing parts supplied by reference TRBV3-1 and TRBJ1-2, is DTAVSQTPKYLVTQMGNDKSIKCEQNLGHDTMYWYKQDSKKFLKIMFSYNNKELIINETVPNRFSPKSPDKAHLNLHINSLELGDSAVYFCASSQSDRGTGYTFGSGTRLTVV.

Concerning this clonotype: A much larger clone sits a single nucleotide away, making a read error possible. The chain combines TRBV2 with TRBJ2-4; tentatively, D is TRBD2 (7 bases). Germline CDR1 SNHLY, CDR2 FYNNEI. The CDR3 has 14 residues. V gave up 7 bases and J gave up 13 bases, with 23 bases separating them. CDR3 bases: TGTGCCAGCACCGAGGGTCGGGGAGGGGGTGAGCAGTACTTC. It encodes CASTEGRGGGEQYF.

This clonotype was found many times. The V gene is TRBV24-1, the J gene TRBJ2-7; no reliable D call. The germline V and J ends were trimmed by 4 bases and 3 bases, with 6 bases remaining between them. The CDR3 runs 12 residues. CDR1 KGHDR and CDR2 SFDVKD come from the germline V gene. As DNA, the CDR3 is TGTGCCACCAGTGACCCCGGCTACGAGCAGTACTTC. Translation gives CATSDPGYEQYF.

This clonotype showed up just a few times. The J gene is TRBJ2-3, the V gene TRBV7-9, with 7 bases identical to TRBD2. Germline CDR1 reads SEHNR; CDR2 reads FQNEAQ (reference sequence). The CDR3 runs to 16 residues. With V trimmed by 5 bases and J by 0 bases, 8 bases remained unmatched. CDR3 nucleotides: TGTGCCAGCAGCCCTTACGGCGGGGGTAGCACAGATACGCAGTATTTT. Translating gives CASSPYGGGSTDTQYF.